This TCR beta chain emerged from a study of blood T cells in healthy people across ages. Germline CDR1 reads SNHLY; CDR2 reads FYNNEI. The CDR3 consists of 14 residues. Notes on this clonotype: An end of the junction does not agree with germline; a read error may underlie this.

Russia was home to the donors, healthy Caucasian individuals aged roughly 6 to 90. A second roughly 6 to 12 cycle PCR used barcoded and J-beta primers. TCRdb re-derived calls from the 5' RACE reads in MiXCR, one entry per CDR3 protein. The table has under 950,000 distinct CDR3 sequences, 22% seen once. The TCR comes from a man aged 65 to 79 in good health. Sequenced: blood. The genes are TRBV2 and TRBJ2-1; D remains ambiguous. As DNA, the CDR3 is TGTGCCAGCAGTGACGAGACCTCCTACCATGAGCAGTTCTTC. Protein product: CASSDETSYHEQFF.